The present entry profiles one T cell receptor (beta chain) with its context. Its antigen remains unidentified. The sample originates from a study of T cell responses to AZD1222 COVID-19 vaccine. General study results and limits: The study reported that nearly half of spike-specific TCRs target unmutated variant regions. Only a handful of people who got AZD1222 tested seropositive at baseline.

The V end was cut by 8 bases, the J end by 2 bases, with 13 bases between. The CDR3 is 14 residues long. Germline V gives CDR1 WSHSY, CDR2 SAAADI. Sequencing was performed with immunoSEQ multiplex PCR; in TCRdb, only in-frame clones are kept and a portion is missing. This table has roughly 150,000 clones, about 90% appearing once. The chain carries TRBV10-2 and TRBJ1-5, with D uncertain. This receptor was obtained from an adult who received the AZD1222 COVID-19 vaccine. The input for sequencing was peripheral blood, taken 28 days after the second AZD1222 dose. The CDR3 DNA reads as TGCGCCAGCGTACCCCAACCCGGCAATCAGCCCCAGCATTTT. Amino acids: CASVPQPGNQPQHF.